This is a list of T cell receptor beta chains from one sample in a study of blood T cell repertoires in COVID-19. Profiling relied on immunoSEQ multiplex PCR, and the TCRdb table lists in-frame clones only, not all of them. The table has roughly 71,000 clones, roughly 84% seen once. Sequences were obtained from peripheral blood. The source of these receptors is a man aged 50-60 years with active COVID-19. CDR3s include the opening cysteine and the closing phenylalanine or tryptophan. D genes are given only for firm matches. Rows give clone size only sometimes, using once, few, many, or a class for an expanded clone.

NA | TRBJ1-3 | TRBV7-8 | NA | TGTGCCAGCAGCTTTACCTCGACAGGCTCCCCGGGAAACACCATATATTTT | CASSFTSTGSPGNTIYF
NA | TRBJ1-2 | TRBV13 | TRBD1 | TGTGCCAGCAGCTTAGGCTCAGGGACAGGGGTAAATGGCTACACCTTC | CASSLGSGTGVNGYTF
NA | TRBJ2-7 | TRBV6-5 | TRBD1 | TGTGCCAGCAGTTTGGACAGGGCCTACGAGCAGTACTTC | CASSLDRAYEQYF
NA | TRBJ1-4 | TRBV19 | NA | TGTGCCAGTAGCGGGACATATGAAAAACTGTTTTTT | CASSGTYEKLFF
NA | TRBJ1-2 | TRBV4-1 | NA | TGCGCCAGCAGCCTGATGGGGGGGCTAGGTGGCTACACCTTC | CASSLMGGLGGYTF
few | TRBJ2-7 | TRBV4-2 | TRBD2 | TGTGCCAGCAGGCCTTTTAGCGGGGGGGCAGGGGAGCAGTACTTC | CASRPFSGGAGEQYF
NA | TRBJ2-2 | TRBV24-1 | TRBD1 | TGTGCCACCAGTGGTGCACCACCGGGACAGACGAACACCGGGGAGCTGTTTTTT | CATSGAPPGQTNTGELFF
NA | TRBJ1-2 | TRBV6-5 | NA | TGTGCCAGCAGTCGGGACACCTACTATGGCTACACCTTC | CASSRDTYYGYTF
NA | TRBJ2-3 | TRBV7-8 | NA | TGTGCCAGCAGCTGGGGCCCTCAGCCCACAGATACGCAGTATTTT | CASSWGPQPTDTQYF
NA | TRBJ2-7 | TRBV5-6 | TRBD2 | TGTGCCAGCAGCTTAAACCAGGCGGGAGGGCCTTGGGACTTC | CASSLNQAGGPWDF
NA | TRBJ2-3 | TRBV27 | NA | TGTGCCAGCAGTCCTCCCCCGGGACTCCCTTACACAGATACGCAGTATTTT | CASSPPPGLPYTDTQYF
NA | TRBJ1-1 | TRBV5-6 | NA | TGTGCCAGCAGCTTGACAGACAGGCGGACTGAAGCTTTCTTT | CASSLTDRRTEAFF
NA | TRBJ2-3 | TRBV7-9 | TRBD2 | TGTGCCAGCAGAGCCGGGACTAGCGGGGAGGTAGATACGCAGTATTTT | CASRAGTSGEVDTQYF
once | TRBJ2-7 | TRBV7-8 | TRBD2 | TGTGCCAGCAGTCTACTAGCGGGAGACTCCTACGAGCAGTACTTC | CASSLLAGDSYEQYF
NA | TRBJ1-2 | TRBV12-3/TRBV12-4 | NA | TGTGCCAGCAGTCAAACAGGGACCTACACCTTC | CASSQTGTYTF
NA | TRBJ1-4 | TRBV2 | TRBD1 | TGTGCCAGCAGGGGAGGACAGGTACCTGGTGAAAAACTGTTTTTT | CASRGGQVPGEKLFF
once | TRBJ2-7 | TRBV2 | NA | TGTGCCAGCAGTGAACAGGGCGGGACCGAGCAGTACTTC | CASSEQGGTEQYF
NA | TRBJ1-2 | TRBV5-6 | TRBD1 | TGTGCCAGCAGCTGGACAGGGAAGGACTATGGCTACACCTTC | CASSWTGKDYGYTF
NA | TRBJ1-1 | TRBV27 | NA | TGTGCCAGCACACTCCAAGGGGGGAACACTGAAGCTTTCTTT | CASTLQGGNTEAFF
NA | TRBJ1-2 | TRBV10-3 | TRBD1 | TGTGCCATCGGTACAGGGGAGGATGGCTACACCTTC | CAIGTGEDGYTF
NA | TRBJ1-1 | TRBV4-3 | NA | TGCGCCAGCAGCCAAGATCGGGTTGGGACTGAAGCTTTCTTT | CASSQDRVGTEAFF
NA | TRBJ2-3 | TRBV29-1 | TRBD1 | TGCAGCGCCGCCACAGGGGGGCTAACAGATACGCAGTATTTT | CSAATGGLTDTQYF
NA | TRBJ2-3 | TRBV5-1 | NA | TGCGCCAGCAGCTTGGTTACAGGGACAGATACGCAGTATTTT | CASSLVTGTDTQYF
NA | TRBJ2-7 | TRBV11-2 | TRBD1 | TGTGCCAGCAGCTCCCCACCGGGACAGGGGGCGCACGAGCAGTACTTC | CASSSPPGQGAHEQYF
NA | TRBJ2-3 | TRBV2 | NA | TGTGCCAGCCGACAGTCGCCCACGGATACGCAGTATTTT | CASRQSPTDTQYF
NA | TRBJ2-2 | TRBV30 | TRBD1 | TGTGCCTGGAGCGGAGGACAGGGAAACGGGGAGCTGTTTTTT | CAWSGGQGNGELFF
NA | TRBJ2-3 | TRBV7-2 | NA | TGTGCCAGCAGCCCCCCGGATACGCAGTATTTT | CASSPPDTQYF
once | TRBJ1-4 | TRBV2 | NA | TGTGCCAGCAGGGAATCACAGGGACGGACTGAAAAACTGTTTTTT | CASRESQGRTEKLFF
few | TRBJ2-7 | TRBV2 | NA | TGTGCCAGCAGCCCCGAACAGGGTGCCTACGAGCAGTACTTC | CASSPEQGAYEQYF
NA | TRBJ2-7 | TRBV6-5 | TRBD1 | TGTGCCAGCAGTTACTCTGGACAGGGGGGTTCCTACGAGCAGTACTTC | CASSYSGQGGSYEQYF
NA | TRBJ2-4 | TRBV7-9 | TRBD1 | TGTGCCAGCAGCCGTACAGGGGGCAGTAAAAACATTCAGTACTTC | CASSRTGGSKNIQYF
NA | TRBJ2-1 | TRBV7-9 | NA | TGTGCCAGCAGCGAGGAGGTCGTCGATGAGCAGTTCTTC | CASSEEVVDEQFF
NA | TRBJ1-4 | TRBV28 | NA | TGTGCCAGCAGTCCGAGGACAACTAATGAAAAACTGTTTTTT | CASSPRTTNEKLFF
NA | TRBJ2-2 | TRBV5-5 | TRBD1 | TGTGCCAGCAGCTTAGGGGTCAGGGGGACCGGGGAGCTGTTTTTT | CASSLGVRGTGELFF
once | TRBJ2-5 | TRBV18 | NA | TGTGCCAGCTCACCAGCACAGAAAGAGACCCAGTACTTC | CASSPAQKETQYF
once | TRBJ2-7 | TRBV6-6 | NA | TGTGCCAGCAGTCTCGGCCTCTGGGGAGACTACGAGCAGTACTTC | CASSLGLWGDYEQYF
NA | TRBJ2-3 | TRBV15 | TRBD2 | TGTGCCACCAGCAGAGATCGGGAGGATGCGCAGTATTTT | CATSRDREDAQYF
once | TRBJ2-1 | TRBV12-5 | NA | TGTGCTAGCCAACTCCAGGGTTCCAATGAGCAGTTCTTC | CASQLQGSNEQFF
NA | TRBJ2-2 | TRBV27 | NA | TGTGCCAGCAGTCCGAACAGGGTTGCCGGGGAGCTGTTTTTT | CASSPNRVAGELFF
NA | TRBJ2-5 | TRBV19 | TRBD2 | TGTGCCAGTAGTGATTTAGCGGGATGGGAGACCCAGTACTTC | CASSDLAGWETQYF
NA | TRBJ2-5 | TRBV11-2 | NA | TGTGCCAGCAGCTTACGGGCGGGGTTCGAAGAGACCCAGTACTTC | CASSLRAGFEETQYF
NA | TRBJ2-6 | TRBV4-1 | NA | TGCGCCAGCAGCCAAGCCTATAGGGGGGGCGGATTGTCTGGGGCCAACGTCCTGACTTTC | CASSQAYRGGGLSGANVLTF
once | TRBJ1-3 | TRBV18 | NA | TGTGCCAGCTCACCACCGGGGCAGCCCGGAAACACCATATATTTT | CASSPPGQPGNTIYF
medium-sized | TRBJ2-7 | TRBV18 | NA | TGTGCCAGCTCACCGTCAGCCTACGAGCAGTACTTC | CASSPSAYEQYF
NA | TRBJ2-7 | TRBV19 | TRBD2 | TGTGCCAGTAGTATACGACTAGCGGGAGGGCAGTACGAGCAGTACTTC | CASSIRLAGGQYEQYF
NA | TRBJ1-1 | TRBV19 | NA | TGTGCCAGTAGGGAACAGGGGAACACTGAAGCTTTCTTT | CASREQGNTEAFF
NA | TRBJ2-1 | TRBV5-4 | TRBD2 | TGTGCCAGCAGCTCGACTAGCTCGAATGAGCAGTTCTTC | CASSSTSSNEQFF
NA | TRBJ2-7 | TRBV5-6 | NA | TGTGCCAGCAGCTTGTGGGGGAGACTAGTTAGCTACGAGCAGTACTTC | CASSLWGRLVSYEQYF
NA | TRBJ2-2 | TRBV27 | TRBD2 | TGTGCCAGCAGTCCTCTAGCGGGGGGTACCGGGGAGCTGTTTTTT | CASSPLAGGTGELFF
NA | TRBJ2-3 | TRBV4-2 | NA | TGTGCCAGCAGCCCCAATTTCGTCCACAACACGCAGTATTTT | CASSPNFVHNTQYF
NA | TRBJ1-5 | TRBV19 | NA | TGTGCCAGTAGTCTCCGGGACACCCACTACCATCAGCCCCAGCATTTT | CASSLRDTHYHQPQHF
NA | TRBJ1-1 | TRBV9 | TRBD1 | TGTGCCAGCAGCCCAGGGGGGTGGGTCACTGAAGCTTTCTTT | CASSPGGWVTEAFF
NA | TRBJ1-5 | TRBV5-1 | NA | TGCGCCAGCAGCCCAGGGGATGGGCATCAGCCCCAGCATTTT | CASSPGDGHQPQHF
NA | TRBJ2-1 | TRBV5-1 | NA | TGCGCCAGCAGCTCAGGATATGAGCAGTTCTTC | CASSSGYEQFF
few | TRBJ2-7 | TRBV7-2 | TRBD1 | TGTGCCAGCAGCTCCCAACCGGGACAGGGGGTGAGCGAGCAGTACTTC | CASSSQPGQGVSEQYF
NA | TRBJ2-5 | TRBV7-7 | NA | TGTGCCAGCAGCGACCTCGGGGGACTCCAAGAGACCCAGTACTTC | CASSDLGGLQETQYF
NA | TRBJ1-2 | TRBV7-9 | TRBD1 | TGTGCCAGCAGCCAAACCGGGACAGGGGGCGAGAGAGACACCTTC | CASSQTGTGGERDTF
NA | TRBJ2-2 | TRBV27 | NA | TGTGCCAGCAGCAGGGGCACCGGGGAGCTGTTTTTT | CASSRGTGELFF
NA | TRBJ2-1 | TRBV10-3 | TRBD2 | TGTGCCACCTCGGGACTAGCGGGAGTCGATGAGCAGTTCTTC | CATSGLAGVDEQFF
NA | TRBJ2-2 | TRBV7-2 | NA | TGTGCCAGCAGCTTGCCTCGAGGGGGCACCGGGGAGCTGTTTTTT | CASSLPRGGTGELFF